Listed below are T cell receptor beta chains from one sample, sequenced in a study of tumor-infiltrating lymphocytes in primary liver carcinoma. TCRdb reprocessed the multiplex PCR reads with MiXCR, giving one entry per CDR3 protein. The data show roughly 100,000 distinct CDR3 sequences, around 84% seen once. Sequencing used liver tumor tissue from sampling region 3. The source is a man in his forties with primary liver carcinoma and hepatitis B virus infection. CDR3s leave out the opening cysteine and the closing phenylalanine or tryptophan.

v_gene	j_gene	CDR3aa
TRBV6-1	TRBJ2-1	ASCVKAQTEQF
TRBV29-1	TRBJ2-6	NVAGLGANILT
TRBV11-2	TRBJ2-7	AGSLEGYEQY
TRBV6-5	TRBJ2-1	ASSPRTGGEPF
TRBV6-6	TRBJ2-2	TSIGGPNTGELF
TRBV6-1	TRBJ2-6	ASSEQGPAGADVLT
TRBV4-3	TRBJ2-5	ARSRDLIGGGSQETQY
TRBV11-2	TRBJ2-5	ASSPTDQQIGKETQY
TRBV11-2	TRBJ2-1	ATSLALGTNTYNEQL
TRBV29-1	TRBJ1-2	SVPSGAGRLSGHT
TRBV6-6	TRBJ2-2	AISIARGAGELF
TRBV6-6	TRBJ2-7	TSSYSGLTGLSSYEQY
TRBV25-1	TRBJ2-2	ASSEQGIGGTGELF
TRBV5-1	TRBJ2-5	ARSLPGGEGETQY
TRBV6-5	TRBJ2-7	ASSDITGATRRYEQY
TRBV7-8	TRBJ2-5	ASKQGTTQEIQY
TRBV6-2/TRBV6-3	TRBJ2-1	TSTLLDRGYIEQL
TRBV11-2	TRBJ2-7	DSSLSYEQY
TRBV30	TRBJ1-1	TRSSGNRTF
TRBV12-3/TRBV12-4	TRBJ2-7	AISYGRGGRAPFYEQY
TRBV30	TRBJ1-2	AWRAIGDYDYT
TRBV29-1	TRBJ2-7	TAMTFGTGTPYEQY
TRBV4-1	TRBJ2-1	ASSLASGGSYNEQF
TRBV29-1	TRBJ1-3	SVGAGTVINTIY
TRBV5-4	TRBJ1-1	ASSLGRPGDALAF